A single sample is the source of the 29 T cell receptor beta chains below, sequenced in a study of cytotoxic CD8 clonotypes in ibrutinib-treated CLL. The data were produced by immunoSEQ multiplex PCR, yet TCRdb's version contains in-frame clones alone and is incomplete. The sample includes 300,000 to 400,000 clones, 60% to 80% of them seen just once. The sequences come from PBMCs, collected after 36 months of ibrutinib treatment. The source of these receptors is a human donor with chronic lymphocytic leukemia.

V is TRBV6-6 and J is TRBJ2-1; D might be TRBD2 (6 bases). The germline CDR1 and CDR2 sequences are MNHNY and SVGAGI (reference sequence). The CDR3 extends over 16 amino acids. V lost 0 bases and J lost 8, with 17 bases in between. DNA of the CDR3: TGTGCCAGCAGTTACTCTCGCGGGGCGTCTCTTGATGAGCAGTTCTTC. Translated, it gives CASSYSRGASLDEQFF.

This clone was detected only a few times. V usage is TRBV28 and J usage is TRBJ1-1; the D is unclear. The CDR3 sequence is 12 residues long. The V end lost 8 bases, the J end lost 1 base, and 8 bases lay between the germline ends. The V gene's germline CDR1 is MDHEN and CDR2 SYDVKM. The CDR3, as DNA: TGTGCCAGCCGCCTAGGGAACACTGAAGCTTTCTTT. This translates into CASRLGNTEAFF.

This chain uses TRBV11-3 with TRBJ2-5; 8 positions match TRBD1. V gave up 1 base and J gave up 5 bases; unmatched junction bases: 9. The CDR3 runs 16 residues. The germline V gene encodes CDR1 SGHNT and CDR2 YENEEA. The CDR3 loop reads CASSLVVTGVEETQYF. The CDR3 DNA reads TGTGCCAGCAGCTTAGTCGTGACAGGGGTGGAGGAGACCCAGTACTTC.

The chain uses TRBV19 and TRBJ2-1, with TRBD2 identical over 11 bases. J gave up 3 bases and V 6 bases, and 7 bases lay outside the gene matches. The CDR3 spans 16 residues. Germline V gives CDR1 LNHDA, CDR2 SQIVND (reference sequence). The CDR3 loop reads CASSATGTSGYNEQFF. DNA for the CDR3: TGTGCCAGTAGCGCTACCGGGACTAGCGGCTACAATGAGCAGTTCTTC. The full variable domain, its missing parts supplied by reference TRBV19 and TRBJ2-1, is DGGITQSPKYLFRKEGQNVTLSCEQNLNHDAMYWYRQDPGQGLRLIYYSQIVNDFQKGDIAEGYSVSREKKESFPLTVTSAQKNPTAFYLCASSATGTSGYNEQFFGPGTRLTVL.

The CDR3 here is CATQTAYEQYF. CDR3 bases: TGTGCCACCCAGACGGCCTACGAGCAGTACTTC. This chain uses TRBV27 with TRBJ2-7; D is unresolved. V was cut by 10 bases and J by 2 bases, with 9 bases left in between. Germline assignment: CDR1 MNHEY and CDR2 SMNVEV (reference sequence). The length of the CDR3 is 11 residues.

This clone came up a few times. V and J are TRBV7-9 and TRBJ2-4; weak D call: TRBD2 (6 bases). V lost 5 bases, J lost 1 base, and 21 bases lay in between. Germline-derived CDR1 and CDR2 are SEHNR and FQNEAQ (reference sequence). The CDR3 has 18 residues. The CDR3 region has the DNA TGTGCCAGCAGCCCCCCGGAGGGCCCTAGGGCGGCCAAAAACATTCAGTACTTC. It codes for CASSPPEGPRAAKNIQYF. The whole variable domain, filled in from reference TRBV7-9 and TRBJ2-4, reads DTGVSQNPRHKITKRGQNVTFRCDPISEHNRLYWYRQTLGQGPEFLTYFQNEAQLEKSRLLSDRFSAERPKGSFSTLEIQRTEQGDSAMYLCASSPPEGPRAAKNIQYFGAGTRLSVL.

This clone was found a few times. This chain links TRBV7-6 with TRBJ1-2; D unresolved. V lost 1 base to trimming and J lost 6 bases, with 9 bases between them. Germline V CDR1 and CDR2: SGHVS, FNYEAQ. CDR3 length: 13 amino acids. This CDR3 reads CASSLVIQDGYTF. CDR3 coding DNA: TGTGCCAGCAGCTTAGTGATCCAAGATGGCTACACCTTC. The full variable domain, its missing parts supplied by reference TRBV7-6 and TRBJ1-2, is GAGVSQSPRYKVTKRGQDVALRCDPISGHVSLYWYRQALGQGPEFLTYFNYEAQQDKSGLPNDRFSAERPEGSISTLTIQRTEQRDSAMYRCASSLVIQDGYTFGSGTRLTVV.

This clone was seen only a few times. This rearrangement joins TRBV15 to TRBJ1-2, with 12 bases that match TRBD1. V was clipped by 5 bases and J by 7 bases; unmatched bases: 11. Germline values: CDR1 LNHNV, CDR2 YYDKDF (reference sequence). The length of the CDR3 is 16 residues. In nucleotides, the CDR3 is TGTGCCACCAGCGAGAGGGTGGGGACAGGGGGCTCTGGCTACACCTTC. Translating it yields CATSERVGTGGSGYTF.

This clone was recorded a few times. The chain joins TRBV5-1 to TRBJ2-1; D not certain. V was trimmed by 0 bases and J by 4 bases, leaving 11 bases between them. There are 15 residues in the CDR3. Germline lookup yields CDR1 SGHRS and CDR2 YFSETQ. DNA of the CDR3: TGCGCCAGCAGCTTGGCGCAGGTCCCGTACAATGAGCAGTTCTTC. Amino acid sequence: CASSLAQVPYNEQFF.

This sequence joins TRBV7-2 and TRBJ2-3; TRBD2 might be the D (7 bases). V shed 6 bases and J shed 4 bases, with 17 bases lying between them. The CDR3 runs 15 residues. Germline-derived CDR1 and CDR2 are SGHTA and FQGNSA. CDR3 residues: CASSLTGGPADTQYF. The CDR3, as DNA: TGTGCCAGCAGTTTGACGGGGGGCCCGGCAGATACGCAGTATTTT.

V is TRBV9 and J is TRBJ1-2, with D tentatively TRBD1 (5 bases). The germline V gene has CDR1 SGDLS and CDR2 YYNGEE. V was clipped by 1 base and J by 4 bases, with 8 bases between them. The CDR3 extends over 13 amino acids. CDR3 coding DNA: TGTGCCAGCAGCGTACGGGGGTTCTATGGCTACACCTTC. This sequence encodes CASSVRGFYGYTF.

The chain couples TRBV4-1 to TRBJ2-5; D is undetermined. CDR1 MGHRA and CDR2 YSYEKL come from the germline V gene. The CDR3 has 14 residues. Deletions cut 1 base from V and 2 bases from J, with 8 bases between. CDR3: CASSQVGQQETQYF. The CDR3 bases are TGCGCCAGCAGCCAAGTGGGCCAGCAAGAGACCCAGTACTTC.

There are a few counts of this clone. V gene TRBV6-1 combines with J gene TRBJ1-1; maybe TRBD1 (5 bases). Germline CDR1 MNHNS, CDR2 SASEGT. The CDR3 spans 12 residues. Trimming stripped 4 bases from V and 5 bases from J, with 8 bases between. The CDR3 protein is CASSAQGTEAFF. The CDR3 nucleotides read TGTGCCAGCAGTGCCCAGGGAACTGAAGCTTTCTTT.

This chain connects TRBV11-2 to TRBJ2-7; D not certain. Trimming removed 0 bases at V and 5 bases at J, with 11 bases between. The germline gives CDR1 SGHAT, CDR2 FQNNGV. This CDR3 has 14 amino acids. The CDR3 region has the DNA TGTGCCAGCAGCTTAGACCCCTTAGTCGACGAGCAGTACTTC. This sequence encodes CASSLDPLVDEQYF. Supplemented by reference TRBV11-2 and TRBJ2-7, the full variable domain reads EAGVAQSPRYKIIEKRQSVAFWCNPISGHATLYWYQQILGQGPKLLIQFQNNGVVDDSQLPKDRFSAERLKGVDSTLKIQPAKLEDSAVYLCASSLDPLVDEQYFGPGTRLTVT.

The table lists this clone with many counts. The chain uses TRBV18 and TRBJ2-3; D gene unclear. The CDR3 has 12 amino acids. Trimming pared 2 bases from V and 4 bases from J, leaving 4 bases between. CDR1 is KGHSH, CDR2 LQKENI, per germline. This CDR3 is CASSPDPDTQYF. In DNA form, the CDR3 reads TGTGCCAGCTCACCAGACCCAGATACGCAGTATTTT. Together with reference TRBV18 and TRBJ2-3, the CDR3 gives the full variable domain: NAGVMQNPRHLVRRRGQEARLRCSPMKGHSHVYWYRQLPEEGLKFMVYLQKENIIDESGMPKERFSAEFPKEGPSILRIQQVVRGDSAAYFCASSPDPDTQYFGPGTRLTVL.

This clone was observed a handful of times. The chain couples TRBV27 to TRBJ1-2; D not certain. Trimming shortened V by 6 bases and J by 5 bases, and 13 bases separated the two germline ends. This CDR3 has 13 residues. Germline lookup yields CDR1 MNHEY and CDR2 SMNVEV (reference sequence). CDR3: CASSSALGYGYTF. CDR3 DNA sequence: TGTGCCAGCAGCTCGGCATTGGGATATGGCTACACCTTC.

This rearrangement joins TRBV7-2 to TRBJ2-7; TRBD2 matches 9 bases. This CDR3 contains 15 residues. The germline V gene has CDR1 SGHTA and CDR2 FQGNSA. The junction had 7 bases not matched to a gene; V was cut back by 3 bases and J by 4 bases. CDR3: CASSFGSGGLYEQYF. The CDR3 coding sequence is TGTGCCAGCAGCTTTGGCAGCGGGGGGCTTTACGAGCAGTACTTC.

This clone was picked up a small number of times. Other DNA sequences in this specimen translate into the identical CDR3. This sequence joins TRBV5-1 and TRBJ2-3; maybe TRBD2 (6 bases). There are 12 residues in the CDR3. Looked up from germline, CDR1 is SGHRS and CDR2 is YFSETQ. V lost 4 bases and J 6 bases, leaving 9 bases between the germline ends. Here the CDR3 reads CASSLSGDTQYF. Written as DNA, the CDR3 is TGCGCCAGCAGCCTTAGCGGTGATACGCAGTATTTT.

In DNA form, the CDR3 reads TGTGCCAGCAGTTACTCGATTTCGGGGGGCTGGTTCTTC. Protein sequence: CASSYSISGGWFF. The chain is built from TRBV6-5 and TRBJ2-1; D may be TRBD2 (7 bases). The CDR3 loop spans 13 amino acids. V lost 0 bases to trimming and J lost 15 bases, with 15 bases between them. CDR1 and CDR2 from the germline V gene are MNHEY and SVGAGI.

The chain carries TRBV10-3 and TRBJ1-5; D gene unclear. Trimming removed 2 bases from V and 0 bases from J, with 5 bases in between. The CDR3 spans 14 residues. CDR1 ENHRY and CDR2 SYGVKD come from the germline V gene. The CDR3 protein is CAISEDVSNQPQHF. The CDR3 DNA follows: TGTGCCATCAGTGAGGACGTTAGCAATCAGCCCCAGCATTTT.

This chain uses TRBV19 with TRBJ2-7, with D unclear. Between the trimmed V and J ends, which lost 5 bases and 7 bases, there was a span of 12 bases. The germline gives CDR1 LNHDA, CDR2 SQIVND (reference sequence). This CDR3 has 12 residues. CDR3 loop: CASSFPGLEQYF. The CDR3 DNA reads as TGTGCCAGTAGTTTTCCGGGCCTAGAGCAGTACTTC.

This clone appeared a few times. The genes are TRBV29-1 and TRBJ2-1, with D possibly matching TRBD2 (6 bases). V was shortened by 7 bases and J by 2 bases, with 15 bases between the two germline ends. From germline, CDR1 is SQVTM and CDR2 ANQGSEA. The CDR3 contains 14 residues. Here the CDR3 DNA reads TGCAGCGACGGACTGGCGGGGCCCTACAATGAGCAGTTCTTC. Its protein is CSDGLAGPYNEQFF.

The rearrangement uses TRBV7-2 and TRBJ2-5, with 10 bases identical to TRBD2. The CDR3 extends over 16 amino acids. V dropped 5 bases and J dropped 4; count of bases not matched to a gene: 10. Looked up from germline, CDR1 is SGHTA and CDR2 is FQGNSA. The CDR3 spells CASSLVAGGRGETQYF. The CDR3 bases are TGTGCCAGCAGCCTGGTAGCGGGGGGCCGGGGAGAGACCCAGTACTTC.

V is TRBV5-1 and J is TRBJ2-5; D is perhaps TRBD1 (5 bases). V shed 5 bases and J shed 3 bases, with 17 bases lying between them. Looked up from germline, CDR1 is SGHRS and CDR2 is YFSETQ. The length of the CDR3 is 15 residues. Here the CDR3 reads CASRTSGQGKETQYF. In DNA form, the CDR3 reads TGCGCCAGCAGGACTTCCGGGCAGGGCAAAGAGACCCAGTACTTC.

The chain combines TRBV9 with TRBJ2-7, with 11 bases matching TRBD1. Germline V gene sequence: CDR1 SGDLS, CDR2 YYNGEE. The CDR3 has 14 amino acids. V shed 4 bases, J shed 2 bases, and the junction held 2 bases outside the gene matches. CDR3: CASSPGQGAYEQYF. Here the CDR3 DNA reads TGTGCCAGCAGCCCGGGACAGGGGGCCTACGAGCAGTACTTC.

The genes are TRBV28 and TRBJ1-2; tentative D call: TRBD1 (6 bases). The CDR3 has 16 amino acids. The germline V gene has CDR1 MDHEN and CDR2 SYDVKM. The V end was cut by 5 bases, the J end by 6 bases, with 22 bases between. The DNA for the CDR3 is TGTGCCAGCAGTATCCCAAATACTCGCAGGGGCGATGGCTACACCTTC. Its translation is CASSIPNTRRGDGYTF.

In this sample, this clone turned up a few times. CDR3 sequence (DNA): TGCGCCAGCAGTCCCCCCGGGACAGGGCCCTACGAGCAGTACTTC. Its translation: CASSPPGTGPYEQYF. The chain employs TRBV5-1 and TRBJ2-7, with 9 bases fitting TRBD1. Trimming cost V 5 bases and J 2 bases; bases outside gene matches: 8. Germline CDR1 is SGHRS and CDR2 is YFSETQ. The CDR3 length is 15 residues.

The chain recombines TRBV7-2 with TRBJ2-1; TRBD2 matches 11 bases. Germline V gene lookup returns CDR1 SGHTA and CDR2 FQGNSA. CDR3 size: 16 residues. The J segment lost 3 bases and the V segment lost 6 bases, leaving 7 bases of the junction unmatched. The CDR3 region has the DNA TGTGCCAGCAGTGTCTACGGGACTAGCGGCTACAATGAGCAGTTCTTC. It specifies CASSVYGTSGYNEQFF.

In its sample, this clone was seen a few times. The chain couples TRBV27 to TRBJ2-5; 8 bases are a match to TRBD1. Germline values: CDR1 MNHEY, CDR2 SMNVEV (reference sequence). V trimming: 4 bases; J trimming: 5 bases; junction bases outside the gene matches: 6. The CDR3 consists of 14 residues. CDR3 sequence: CASSYGQGSETQYF. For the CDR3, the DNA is TGTGCCAGCAGTTACGGACAGGGATCCGAGACCCAGTACTTC.